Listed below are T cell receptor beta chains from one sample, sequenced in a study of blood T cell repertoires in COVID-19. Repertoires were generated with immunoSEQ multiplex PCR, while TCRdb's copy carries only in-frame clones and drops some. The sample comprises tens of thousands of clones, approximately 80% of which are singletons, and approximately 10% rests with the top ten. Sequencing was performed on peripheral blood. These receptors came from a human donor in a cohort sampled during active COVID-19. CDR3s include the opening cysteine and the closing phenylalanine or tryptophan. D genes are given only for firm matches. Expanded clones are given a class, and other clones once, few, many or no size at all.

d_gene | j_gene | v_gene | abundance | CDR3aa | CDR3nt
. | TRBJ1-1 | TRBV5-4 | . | CASSPGQNTEAFF | TGTGCCAGCAGCCCAGGACAGAACACTGAAGCTTTCTTT
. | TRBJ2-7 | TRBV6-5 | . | CASSSARGGYEQYF | TGTGCCAGCAGTTCAGCTAGGGGGGGCTACGAGCAGTACTTC
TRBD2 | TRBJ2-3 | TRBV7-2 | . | CASPKRGGREDTQYF | TGTGCCAGCCCCAAGCGGGGGGGCCGGGAAGATACGCAGTATTTT
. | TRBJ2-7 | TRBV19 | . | CASSIGFAGISYEQYF | TGTGCCAGTAGTATAGGGTTTGCGGGGATCTCCTACGAGCAGTACTTC
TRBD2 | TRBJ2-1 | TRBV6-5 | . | CASSYSRTSRVNEQFF | TGTGCCAGCAGTTACTCCCGGACTAGCCGGGTCAATGAGCAGTTCTTC
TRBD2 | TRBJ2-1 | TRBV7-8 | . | CASRKGGGRWDEQFF | TGTGCCAGCAGGAAAGGAGGCGGGAGGTGGGATGAGCAGTTCTTC
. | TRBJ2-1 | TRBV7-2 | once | CASSLDSGYNEQFF | TGTGCCAGCAGCTTAGACTCAGGTTACAATGAGCAGTTCTTC
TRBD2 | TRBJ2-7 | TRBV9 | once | CASSPGGLAGGSSYEQYF | TGTGCCAGCAGCCCCGGGGGGCTAGCGGGAGGTAGCTCCTACGAGCAGTACTTC
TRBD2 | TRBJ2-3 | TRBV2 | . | CASNRRTSGTSTDTQYF | TGTGCCAGCAACCGTCGGACTAGCGGGACCAGCACAGATACGCAGTATTTT
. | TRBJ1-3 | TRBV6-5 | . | CASSRGISGNTIYF | TGTGCCAGCAGCAGGGGTATCTCTGGAAACACCATATATTTT
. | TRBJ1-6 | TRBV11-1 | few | CASSQGAYGPNSPLHF | TGTGCCAGCAGCCAAGGGGCATATGGACCAAATTCACCCCTCCACTTT
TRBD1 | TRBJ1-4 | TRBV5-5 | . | CASSYSGGLANEKLFF | TGTGCCAGCAGCTATTCAGGGGGTTTAGCTAATGAAAAACTGTTTTTT
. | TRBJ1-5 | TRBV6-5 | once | CASSKGVGSNQPQHF | TGTGCCAGCAGTAAGGGGGTAGGGAGCAATCAGCCCCAGCATTTT
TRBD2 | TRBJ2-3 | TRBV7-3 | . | CASRQTSGSADTQYF | TGTGCCAGCAGACAGACTAGCGGGAGCGCAGATACGCAGTATTTT
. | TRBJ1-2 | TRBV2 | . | CASSGSPAVGDGYTF | TGTGCCAGCAGTGGTAGTCCCGCGGTGGGAGATGGCTACACCTTC
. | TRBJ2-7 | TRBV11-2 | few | CASSLGGDLHEQYF | TGTGCCAGCAGCTTAGGGGGAGATTTACACGAGCAGTACTTC
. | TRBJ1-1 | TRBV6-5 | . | CASNLGGNTEAFF | TGTGCCAGCAACCTAGGGGGGAACACTGAAGCTTTCTTT
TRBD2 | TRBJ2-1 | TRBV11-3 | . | CASSFRLAGYNEQFF | TGTGCCAGCAGCTTTAGACTAGCGGGCTACAATGAGCAGTTCTTC
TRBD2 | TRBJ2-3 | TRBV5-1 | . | CASSLRTSGGATDTQYF | TGCGCCAGCAGCTTAAGGACTAGCGGGGGTGCCACAGATACGCAGTATTTT
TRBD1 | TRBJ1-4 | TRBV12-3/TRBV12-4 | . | CASSRQGLVLFF | TGTGCCAGCAGTCGACAGGGACTCGTGCTGTTTTTT
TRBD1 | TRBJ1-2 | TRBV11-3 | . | CASSAGTGGNGYTF | TGTGCCAGCAGCGCGGGAACAGGGGGCAATGGCTACACCTTC
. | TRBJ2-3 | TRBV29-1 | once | CSSQWRWADTQYF | TGCAGCTCCCAGTGGAGGTGGGCAGATACGCAGTATTTT